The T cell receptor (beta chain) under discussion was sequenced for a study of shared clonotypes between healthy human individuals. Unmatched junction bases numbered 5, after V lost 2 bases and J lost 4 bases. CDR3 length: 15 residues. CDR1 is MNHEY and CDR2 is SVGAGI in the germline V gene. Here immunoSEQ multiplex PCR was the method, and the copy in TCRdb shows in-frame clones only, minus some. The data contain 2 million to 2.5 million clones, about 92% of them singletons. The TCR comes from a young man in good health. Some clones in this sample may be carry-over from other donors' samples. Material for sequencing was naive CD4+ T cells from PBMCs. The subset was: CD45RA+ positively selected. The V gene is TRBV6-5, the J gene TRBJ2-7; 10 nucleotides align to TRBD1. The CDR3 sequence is CASSYKRTGGYEQYF. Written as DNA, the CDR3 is TGTGCCAGCAGTTACAAACGGACAGGGGGTTACGAGCAGTACTTC.